This T cell receptor beta chain stems from a study of early T cells in non-severe SARS-CoV-2 infection. On the study more broadly: Chains from this unsorted whole-blood bulk RNA could not be paired. General study points: Database matching using VDJdb favored anti-spike CD8 responses, with private and CD4 specificities left missing.

This clonotype is judged medium-sized (0.01 to 0.1%). The antigen is undetermined. Individual cDNA molecules carried attached unique molecular identifiers. TCRdb reanalysed the 5' RACE reads using MiXCR and keeps one entry per CDR3 protein. This sample has about 52,000 distinct CDR3 sequences, with about 8.2% found just once. Germline V gene data show CDR1 as SGHVS and CDR2 as FQNEAQ. This CDR3 spans 14 amino acids. J was trimmed by 8 bases and V by 7 bases; bases with no gene match: 8. The chain recombines TRBV7-8 with TRBJ2-2; TRBD1 matches 9 bases. The TCR was taken from an adult who was a healthcare worker with PCR-confirmed SARS-CoV-2 infection or an uninfected control (not recorded which). The specimen was whole blood. In DNA, the CDR3 is TGTGCCAGCAATTACCGGGACAGGGTTGGGGAGCTGTTTTTT. This encodes CASNYRDRVGELFF.